Listed below are T cell receptor beta chains from one sample, sequenced in a study of CD8 T cells in ankylosing spondylitis. TCRdb re-derived calls from the 5' RACE reads in MiXCR, one entry per CDR3 protein. The table shows over 700,000 distinct CDR3 sequences, with roughly 20% occurring only once. Sequencing used blood, either unsorted or a sorted T cell fraction (not recorded which). Receptors were obtained from a male donor with ankylosing spondylitis. CDR3s include the opening cysteine and the closing phenylalanine or tryptophan. D genes are given only for firm matches. Clone sizes are given selectively: once, few, many, or a class where the clone is expanded.

V gene,J gene,D gene,clone size,CDR3 DNA,CDR3 protein
TRBV6-1,TRBJ2-3,TRBD1,-,TGTGCCAGCGTGGGGACCTTTGGACAGGACCTTAGCACAGATACGCAGTATTTT,CASVGTFGQDLSTDTQYF
TRBV5-1,TRBJ1-1,-,-,TGCGCCAGCAGCGCGAATACAGCGAACACTGAAGCTTTCTTT,CASSANTANTEAFF
TRBV6-5,TRBJ2-1,TRBD2,few,TGTGCCAGCAGTTCCCGTGTCTCTAGCGGGAGGGCCTCCTACAATGAGCAGTTCTTC,CASSSRVSSGRASYNEQFF
TRBV2,TRBJ2-7,-,-,TGTGCCAGCAGCCCGGACAGACACCTCGAGCAGTACTTC,CASSPDRHLEQYF
TRBV10-3,TRBJ2-7,-,few,TGTGCCATCCGGGACATAACCTACGAGCAGTACTTC,CAIRDITYEQYF
TRBV7-2,TRBJ2-1,-,few,TGTGCCAGCAGCTTAGATCTCCTAGCATACAATGAGCAGTTCTTC,CASSLDLLAYNEQFF
TRBV6-2/TRBV6-3,TRBJ2-7,TRBD2,few,TGTGCCAGCAGTACACGGACTAGCGGGTACGAGCAGTACTTC,CASSTRTSGYEQYF
TRBV7-9,TRBJ2-3,TRBD2,-,TGTGCCAGCAGCAACCTAGCGGGAGGGCGGGATACGCAGTATTTT,CASSNLAGGRDTQYF
TRBV7-8,TRBJ1-2,TRBD1,few,TGTGCCAGCAGTAACCCGGGACAGGGGGAATATGGCTACACCTTC,CASSNPGQGEYGYTF
TRBV12-3/TRBV12-4,TRBJ2-2,-,-,TGTGCCAGCAGTCGCGACCGGGACACCCACACCGGGGAGCTGTTTTTT,CASSRDRDTHTGELFF
TRBV29-1,TRBJ2-7,-,many,TGCAGCGTTGAAGAATCCAGGCTCAACGAGCAGTACTTC,CSVEESRLNEQYF
TRBV20-1,TRBJ1-2,-,few,TGCAGTGCCTCGGACATTCATGGCTACACCTTC,CSASDIHGYTF
TRBV29-1,TRBJ2-1,TRBD2,few,TGCAGCACGGGACTAGCGGGAGGCAATGAGCAGTTCTTC,CSTGLAGGNEQFF